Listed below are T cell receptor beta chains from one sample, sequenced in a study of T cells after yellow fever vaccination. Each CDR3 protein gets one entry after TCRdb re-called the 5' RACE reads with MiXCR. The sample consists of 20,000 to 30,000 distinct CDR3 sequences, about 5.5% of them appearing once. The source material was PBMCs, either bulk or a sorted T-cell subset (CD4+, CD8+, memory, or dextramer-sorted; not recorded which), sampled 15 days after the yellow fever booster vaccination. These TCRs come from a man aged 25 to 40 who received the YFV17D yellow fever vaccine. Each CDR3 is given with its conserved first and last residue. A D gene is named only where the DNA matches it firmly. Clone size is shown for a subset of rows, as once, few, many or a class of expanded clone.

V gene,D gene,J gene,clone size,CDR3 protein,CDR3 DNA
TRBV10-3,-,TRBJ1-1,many,CAISIDKNTEAFF,TGTGCCATCAGTATAGACAAGAACACTGAAGCTTTCTTT
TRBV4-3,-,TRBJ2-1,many,CASSQEQALYNEQFF,TGCGCCAGCAGCCAAGAACAAGCGCTTTACAATGAGCAGTTCTTC
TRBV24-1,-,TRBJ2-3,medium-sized,CATSDHGDTQYF,TGTGCCACCAGTGATCACGGAGATACGCAGTATTTT
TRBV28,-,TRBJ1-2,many,CAHADSNYGYTF,TGTGCCCACGCCGATAGTAACTATGGCTACACCTTC
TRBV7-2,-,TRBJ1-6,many,CASSRTASYNSPLHF,TGTGCCAGCAGCCGGACAGCTTCCTATAATTCACCCCTCCACTTT
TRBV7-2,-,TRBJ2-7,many,CASSLGSVGGAYEQYF,TGTGCCAGCAGCTTAGGGTCAGTCGGAGGGGCCTACGAGCAGTACTTC
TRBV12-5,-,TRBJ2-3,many,CASRFSGLRGTDTQYF,TGTGCTAGCAGATTCAGCGGGCTTCGTGGTACAGATACGCAGTATTTT
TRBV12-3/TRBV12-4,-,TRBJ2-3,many,CASSPSPHGADTQYF,TGTGCCAGCAGTCCCAGCCCACACGGGGCAGATACGCAGTATTTT
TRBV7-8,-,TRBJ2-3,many,CASSSSGGTDTQYF,TGTGCCAGCAGCTCATCAGGGGGCACAGATACGCAGTATTTT
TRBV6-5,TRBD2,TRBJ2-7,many,CASSYWGGSYEQYF,TGTGCCAGCAGTTACTGGGGGGGATCATACGAGCAGTACTTC
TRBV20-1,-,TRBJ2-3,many,CSVRGATDTQYF,TGCAGTGTACGCGGGGCCACAGATACGCAGTATTTT
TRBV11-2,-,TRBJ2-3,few,CASSPSTAAGPRLSVDTQYF,TGTGCCAGCAGCCCCTCGACGGCTGCGGGACCGCGGTTGTCGGTAGATACGCAGTATTTT
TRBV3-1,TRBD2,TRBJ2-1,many,CASSQDLRGGLAGGHEQFF,TGTGCCAGCAGCCAAGATTTGCGAGGGGGACTAGCGGGAGGCCATGAGCAGTTCTTC
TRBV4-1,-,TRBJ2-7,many,CASSQDRGALEQYF,TGCGCCAGCAGCCAAGATAGGGGTGCCTTGGAGCAGTACTTC
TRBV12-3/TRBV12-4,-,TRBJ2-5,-,CASSLRGGGETQYF,TGTGCCAGCAGTTTAAGAGGGGGGGGAGAGACCCAGTACTTC
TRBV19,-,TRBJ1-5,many,CASHRSPNQPQHF,TGTGCCAGCCATAGGTCCCCGAATCAGCCCCAGCATTTT
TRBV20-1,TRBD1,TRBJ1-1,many,CSVTGTGDTEAFF,TGCAGTGTTACCGGGACAGGGGACACTGAAGCTTTCTTT
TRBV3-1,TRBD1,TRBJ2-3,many,CASSSQGDTQYF,TGTGCCAGCAGCTCACAGGGGGATACGCAGTATTTT
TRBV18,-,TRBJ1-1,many,CASSLGQTSNTEAFF,TGTGCCAGCTCACTCGGACAGACCTCCAACACTGAAGCTTTCTTT
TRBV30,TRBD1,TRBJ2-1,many,CAWSKGQGAYEQFF,TGTGCCTGGAGTAAGGGACAGGGGGCATATGAGCAGTTCTTC
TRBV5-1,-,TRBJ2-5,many,CASSLVQGSGETQYF,TGCGCCAGCAGCTTGGTACAGGGCAGCGGGGAGACCCAGTACTTC
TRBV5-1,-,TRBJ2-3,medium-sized,CASSFRDPGTDTQYF,TGCGCCAGCAGCTTCCGGGACCCGGGGACAGATACGCAGTATTTT
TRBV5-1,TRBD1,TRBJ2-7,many,CASSRSGTGPYEQYF,TGCGCCAGCAGCCGATCCGGGACAGGACCCTACGAGCAGTACTTC
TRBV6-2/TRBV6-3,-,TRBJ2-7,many,CASSSPSSTTGRPYEQYF,TGTGCCAGCAGTTCACCATCATCCACGACGGGACGACCCTACGAGCAGTACTTC
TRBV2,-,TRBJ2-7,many,CASSEQGGTYEQYF,TGTGCCAGCAGTGAACAGGGGGGCACCTACGAGCAGTACTTC
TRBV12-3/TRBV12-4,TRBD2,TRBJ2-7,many,CASSLGGLAAYEQYF,TGTGCCAGCAGTTTAGGAGGACTAGCGGCCTACGAGCAGTACTTC
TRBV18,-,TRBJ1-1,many,CASSPRAGELTEAFF,TGTGCCAGCTCACCACGCGCAGGGGAGTTGACTGAAGCTTTCTTT
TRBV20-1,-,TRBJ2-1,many,CSAFRAGTSHNEQFF,TGCAGTGCTTTCCGGGCCGGGACTTCGCACAATGAGCAGTTCTTC
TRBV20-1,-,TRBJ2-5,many,CSARDGGKETQYF,TGCAGTGCTAGAGATGGCGGGAAAGAGACCCAGTACTTC